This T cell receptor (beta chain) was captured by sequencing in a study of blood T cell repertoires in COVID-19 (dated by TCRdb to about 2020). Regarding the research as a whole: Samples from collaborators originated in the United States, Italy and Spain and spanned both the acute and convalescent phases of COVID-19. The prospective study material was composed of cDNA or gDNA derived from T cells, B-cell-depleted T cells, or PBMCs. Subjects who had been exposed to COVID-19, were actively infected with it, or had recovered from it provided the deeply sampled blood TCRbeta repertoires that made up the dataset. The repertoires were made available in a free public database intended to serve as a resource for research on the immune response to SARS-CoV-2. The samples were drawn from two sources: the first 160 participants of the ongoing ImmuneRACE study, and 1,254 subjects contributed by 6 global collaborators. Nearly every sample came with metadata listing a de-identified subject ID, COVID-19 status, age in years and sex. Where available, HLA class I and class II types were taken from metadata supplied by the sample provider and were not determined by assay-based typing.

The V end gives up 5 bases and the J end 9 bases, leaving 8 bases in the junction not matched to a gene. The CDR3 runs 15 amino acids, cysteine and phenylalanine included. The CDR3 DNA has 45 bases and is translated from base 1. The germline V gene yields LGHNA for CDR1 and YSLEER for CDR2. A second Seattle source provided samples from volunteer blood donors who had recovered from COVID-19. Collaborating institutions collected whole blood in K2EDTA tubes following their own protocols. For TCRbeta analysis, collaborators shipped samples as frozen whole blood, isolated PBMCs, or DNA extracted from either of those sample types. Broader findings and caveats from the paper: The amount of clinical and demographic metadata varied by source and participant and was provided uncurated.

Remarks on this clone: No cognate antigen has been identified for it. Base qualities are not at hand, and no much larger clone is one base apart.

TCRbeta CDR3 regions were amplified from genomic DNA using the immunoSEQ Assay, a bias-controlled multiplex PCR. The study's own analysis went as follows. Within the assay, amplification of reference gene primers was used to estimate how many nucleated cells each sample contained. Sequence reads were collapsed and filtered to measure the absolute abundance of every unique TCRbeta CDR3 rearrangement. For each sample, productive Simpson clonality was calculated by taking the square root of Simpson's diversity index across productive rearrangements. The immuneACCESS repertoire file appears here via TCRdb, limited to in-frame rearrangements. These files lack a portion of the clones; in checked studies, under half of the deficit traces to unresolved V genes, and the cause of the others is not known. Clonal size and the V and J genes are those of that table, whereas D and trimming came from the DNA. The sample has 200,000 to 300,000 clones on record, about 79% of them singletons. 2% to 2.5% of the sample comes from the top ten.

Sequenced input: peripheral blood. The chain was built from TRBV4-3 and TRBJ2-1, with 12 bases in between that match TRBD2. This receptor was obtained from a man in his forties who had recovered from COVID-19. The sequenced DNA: TGCGCCAGCAGCTTACTAGCGGGAGGTGATCCTGAGCAGTTCTTC. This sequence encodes CASSLLAGGDPEQFF.